This T cell receptor (beta chain) was captured in a study of T cells in tuberculosis. Study-wide background: This South African cohort compared adolescents with or without latent tuberculosis against adults with active tuberculosis.

This CDR3 is built from 14 residues. In germline, CDR1 is MNHNY, CDR2 SVGAGI (reference sequence). The ends were cut back, 2 bases at V and 3 bases at J, with 8 bases in the middle. Findings of the study overall: Smaller alpha distances in active tuberculosis partly reflected shorter CDR3-alpha lengths. GMM-specific TCRs were nearer to active tuberculosis alpha repertoires, suggesting expansion.

Assay: immunoSEQ multiplex PCR; the TCRdb copy retains only in-frame clones and omits some. The sample has tens of thousands of clones; roughly 96% are singletons. In regard to this clone: The antigen remains unidentified.

The rearrangement joins TRBV6-6 to TRBJ1-5; D remains ambiguous. The sequenced material came from PBMCs. The source is a donor aged 10-29 years with latent tuberculosis or without tuberculosis infection. CDR3 residues: CASSYRRSNQPQHF. The CDR3, as DNA: TGTGCCAGCAGTTACAGGCGGTCCAATCAGCCCCAGCATTTT.